The 31 T cell receptor beta chains in this list originate from one sample, sequenced in a study of OX40 agonist ivuxolimab in advanced cancers. Some clones are missing from TCRdb's copy, which holds only in-frame ones; the method was immunoSEQ multiplex PCR. The table lists some 11,000 clones, about 77% of them singletons. This specimen was CD4+ or CD8+ T cells sorted from blood, taken in a trial of the OX40 agonist ivuxolimab. The receptors shown here come from an adult with an advanced solid tumor such as melanoma, head and neck, liver or kidney cancer.

The chain uses TRBV27 and TRBJ1-6; D is unclear. The CDR3 has 14 amino acids. CDR1 and CDR2 from the germline V gene are MNHEY and SMNVEV (reference sequence). V dropped 6 bases and J dropped 8 bases, with 14 bases sitting between them. The CDR3 loop reads CASRLRGGYSPLHF. In nucleotides, the CDR3 is TGTGCCAGCAGGCTCCGAGGAGGATATTCACCCCTCCACTTT.

The chain links TRBV15 to TRBJ1-1; 9 nucleotides line up with TRBD1. Trimming at V came to 1 base and at J to 2 bases, leaving 5 bases not matched to a gene. Germline values: CDR1 LNHNV, CDR2 YYDKDF (reference sequence). The CDR3 totals 16 residues. The CDR3, as DNA: TGTGCCACCAGCAGAGTCAGGACAGGGGAAAACACTGAAGCTTTCTTT. Translated: CATSRVRTGENTEAFF.

The chain links TRBV9 to TRBJ2-3; 7 bases fit TRBD2. Germline V gene sequence: CDR1 SGDLS, CDR2 YYNGEE. With V trimmed by 3 bases and J by 2 bases, 6 bases remained unmatched. The CDR3 totals 15 residues. In nucleotides, the CDR3 is TGTGCCAGCAGCGCTGCGGGGGACTACACAGATACGCAGTATTTT. Its protein product is CASSAAGDYTDTQYF.

This chain connects TRBV10-3 to TRBJ2-1; 11 bases map to TRBD2. J lost 6 bases, V lost 3 bases, and 4 bases had no gene match. CDR1 and CDR2 from the germline V gene are ENHRY and SYGVKD. This CDR3 has 15 amino acids. In DNA, the CDR3 is TGTGCCATCAGTGATACTAGCGGGGGCTTCAATGAGCAGTTCTTC. Translation: CAISDTSGGFNEQFF.

The gene calls are TRBV10-3 and TRBJ1-6; D perhaps matches TRBD1 (5 bases). The V gene lost 0 bases and the J gene lost 8 bases, with 11 bases spanning the gap. The CDR3 is 15 residues long. Germline V gene sequence: CDR1 ENHRY, CDR2 SYGVKD. The CDR3 coding sequence is TGTGCCATCAGTGAGTCGAGCGGGGGGGATTCACCCCTCCACTTT. It specifies CAISESSGGDSPLHF.

The chain recombines TRBV29-1 with TRBJ2-5; TRBD1 matches at 8 bases. Germline values: CDR1 SQVTM, CDR2 ANQGSEA. This CDR3 comprises 16 residues. The V and J ends lost 3 bases and 1 base, in that order; junction bases with no gene match: 10. CDR3 bases: TGCAGCGTTGATGGCCCGGACAGGGAAGCCCAAGAGACCCAGTACTTC. Protein product: CSVDGPDREAQETQYF.

The chain has TRBV2 and TRBJ2-6, with 8 bases identical to TRBD1. This CDR3 comprises 19 residues. Germline CDR1 reads SNHLY; CDR2 reads FYNNEI. V shed 6 bases and J 0 bases; nucleotides not matched to a gene: 13. CDR3 amino acids: CASSVEGGQVSSGANVLTF. The CDR3 bases are TGTGCCAGCAGCGTTGAAGGGGGACAGGTCTCCTCTGGGGCCAACGTCCTGACTTTC. Looking up the rest from reference TRBV2 and TRBJ2-6 gives the full variable domain: EPEVTQTPSHQVTQMGQEVILRCVPISNHLYFYWYRQILGQKVEFLVSFYNNEISEKSEIFDDQFSVERPDGSNFTLKIRSTKLEDSAMYFCASSVEGGQVSSGANVLTFGAGSRLTVL.

The chain employs TRBV7-9 and TRBJ1-1; possibly TRBD1 for D (5 bases). Looked up from germline, CDR1 is SEHNR and CDR2 is FQNEAQ (reference sequence). Trimming shortened V by 7 bases and J by 6 bases, and 15 bases separated the two germline ends. The CDR3 is made up of 13 amino acids. CDR3 in DNA: TGTGCCAGCATCCATTTTCGGGGCCCTGAAGCTTTCTTT. Translating gives CASIHFRGPEAFF.

The chain uses TRBV13 and TRBJ2-7; D remains unclear. V lost 5 bases and J lost 3, with 14 bases in between. The CDR3 sequence is 14 residues long. The germline V gene encodes CDR1 PRHDT and CDR2 FYEKMQ (reference sequence). DNA of the CDR3: TGTGCCAGCAGCCCCGGAACCGGCTACTACGAGCAGTACTTC. Translation: CASSPGTGYYEQYF.

V is TRBV27 and J is TRBJ1-1, with D possibly TRBD1 on 5 matching bases. The CDR3 runs to 15 residues. Trimming pared 2 bases from V and 1 base from J, leaving 11 bases between. CDR1 and CDR2 from the germline V gene are MNHEY and SMNVEV (reference sequence). DNA for the CDR3: TGTGCCAGCAGTTTAGAGGGGTCGGCGAACACTGAAGCTTTCTTT. It translates to CASSLEGSANTEAFF.

This rearrangement joins TRBV29-1 to TRBJ2-1; 9 nucleotides agree with TRBD1. The V gene end was trimmed by 0 bases and the J gene end by 7 bases; junction bases not matched to a gene: 1. The CDR3 is 13 residues long. Germline CDR1 and CDR2: SQVTM and ANQGSEA. The CDR3 region is CSVEEQGANEQFF. CDR3 nucleotides: TGCAGCGTTGAAGAACAGGGGGCGAATGAGCAGTTCTTC.

This clone was counted once. The chain is built from TRBV7-9 and TRBJ2-7; D not resolved. Germline values: CDR1 SEHNR, CDR2 FQNEAQ (reference sequence). The length of the CDR3 is 15 residues. The V and J ends lost 2 bases and 0 bases respectively, with 11 bases between them. This chain's CDR3 is CASSLTAVDSYEQYF. CDR3 nucleotides: TGTGCCAGCAGCTTAACGGCGGTCGACTCCTACGAGCAGTACTTC. The full variable domain, rest sourced from reference TRBV7-9 and TRBJ2-7, is DTGVSQNPRHKITKRGQNVTFRCDPISEHNRLYWYRQTLGQGPEFLTYFQNEAQLEKSRLLSDRFSAERPKGSFSTLEIQRTEQGDSAMYLCASSLTAVDSYEQYFGPGTRLTVT.

J is TRBJ2-1 and V is TRBV29-1; 9 nucleotides align to TRBD2. This CDR3 has 14 residues. The V and J ends lost 0 bases and 7 bases, in that order; junction bases with no gene match: 4. CDR1 and CDR2 (germline): SQVTM, ANQGSEA. For the CDR3, the DNA is TGCAGCGTTGAAGAGGTGCGGGAGGGGAATGAGCAGTTCTTC. As protein: CSVEEVREGNEQFF.

The chain carries TRBV4-3 and TRBJ2-1, with a weak D call TRBD1 (6 bases). Germline CDR1 is LGHNA and CDR2 is YSLEER. V shed 0 bases and J shed 3 bases, with 12 bases lying between them. CDR3 length equals 16 residues. The CDR3 DNA reads as TGCGCCAGCAGCCAAGATAGGGGGAGCGGCTACAATGAGCAGTTCTTC. Translation: CASSQDRGSGYNEQFF.

This clone was recorded only once. The J gene is TRBJ1-2, the V gene TRBV5-4, with no clear D. Per germline, CDR1 SGHNT and CDR2 YYREEE (reference sequence). The CDR3 covers 14 residues. The ends were cut back, 4 bases at V and 5 bases at J, with 15 bases in the middle. Here the CDR3 reads CASSPGSSGYGYTF. In DNA, the CDR3 is TGTGCCAGCAGCCCAGGTAGTTCGGGATATGGCTACACCTTC.

The chain combines TRBV5-1 with TRBJ2-3; 10 nucleotides align to TRBD2. This CDR3 contains 17 residues. V lost 4 bases, J lost 1 base, and 9 bases stayed unmatched. Germline V CDR1 and CDR2: SGHRS, YFSETQ. The DNA of the CDR3 is TGCGCCAGCAGCCTCCCTAGCGGGAGACCCGGCACAGATACGCAGTATTTT. Encoded protein: CASSLPSGRPGTDTQYF.

CDR3 nucleotides: TGCGCCAGCAGCCAAGCCGGGACTAGGGGTTTGAAGACCCAGTACTTC. Translation: CASSQAGTRGLKTQYF. The chain combines TRBV4-1 with TRBJ2-5; 8 bases fit TRBD2. After removal of 1 base from V and 6 bases from J, the junction contained 10 bases not matched to a gene. The CDR3 consists of 16 residues. Germline-derived CDR1 and CDR2 are MGHRA and YSYEKL.

V is TRBV27 and J is TRBJ1-5; D is unclear. Germline loops: CDR1 MNHEY, CDR2 SMNVEV (reference sequence). The germline V and J ends were trimmed by 3 bases and 6 bases, with 0 bases remaining between them. The CDR3 covers 10 residues. CDR3 in DNA: TGTGCCAGCAGTTTTCAGCCCCAGCATTTT. This gives the protein CASSFQPQHF.

Comment on this clone: Its ends do not fully match the called genes, so a read error is possible. The V gene is TRBV7-3, the J gene TRBJ2-1; the D gene is possibly TRBD2 (6 bases). Germline CDR1 reads SGHTA; CDR2 reads FQGTGA. The CDR3 is 16 amino acids. CDR3 region: CASSQDVRDSYNEQFF. The CDR3 DNA reads TGCGCCAGCAGCCAAGATGTGCGGGATTCCTACAATGAGCAGTTCTTC.

This clone has only a few counts. V and J are TRBV7-9 and TRBJ1-2; D might be TRBD1 (5 bases). The length of the CDR3 is 13 residues. V lost 7 bases and J lost 3, with 12 bases in between. Germline V gives CDR1 SEHNR, CDR2 FQNEAQ (reference sequence). Written as DNA, the CDR3 is TGTGCCAGCACCCCCGACAGCGACTATGGCTACACCTTC. It yields the protein CASTPDSDYGYTF.

The gene calls are TRBV7-9 and TRBJ2-7; 7 nucleotides match TRBD2. The CDR3 sequence is 14 residues long. J was trimmed by 4 bases and V by 5 bases; bases with no gene match: 8. CDR1 SEHNR and CDR2 FQNEAQ come from the germline V gene (reference sequence). CDR3 amino acids: CASSHPAGAYEQYF. The DNA for the CDR3 is TGTGCCAGCAGCCATCCGGCGGGAGCGTACGAGCAGTACTTC.

Judged by abundance, this clone is medium-sized. The chain is built from TRBV6-5 and TRBJ2-5; 11 bases are a match to TRBD2. CDR3 length: 14 amino acids. Germline lookup yields CDR1 MNHEY and CDR2 SVGAGI. V shed 6 bases and J 6 bases; nucleotides not matched to a gene: 6. CDR3 nucleotide sequence: TGTGCCAGCAGCCCCCTAGCGGGAGGAAAGACCCAGTACTTC. Amino acids: CASSPLAGGKTQYF.

CDR3: CASSEKGAGVANYGYTF. The CDR3 nucleotides read TGTGCCAGCAGTGAAAAGGGGGCGGGTGTAGCTAACTATGGCTACACCTTC. This chain connects TRBV6-1 to TRBJ1-2; 7 nucleotides match TRBD1. The CDR3 loop spans 17 amino acids. Per germline, CDR1 MNHNS and CDR2 SASEGT. Unmatched junction bases numbered 9, after V lost 2 bases and J lost 0 bases.

This clone has just a few counts. The chain joins TRBV18 to TRBJ2-7, with 10 bases aligning to TRBD1. Germline-derived CDR1 and CDR2 are KGHSH and LQKENI. Trimming removed 8 bases from V and 5 bases from J; junction bases left unmatched: 12. The CDR3 sequence is 15 residues long. This chain's CDR3 is CASSLTGTGVDEQYF. For the CDR3, the DNA is TGTGCCAGCAGCCTTACCGGGACAGGGGTTGACGAGCAGTACTTC.

The rearrangement uses TRBV6-5 and TRBJ1-3; 9 bases line up with TRBD1. V was clipped by 0 bases and J by 8 bases; unmatched bases: 2. CDR1 is MNHEY, CDR2 SVGAGI, per germline. The CDR3 length is 14 residues. CDR3 in DNA: TGTGCCAGCAGTTACTCGGACAGGGGTTACACCATATATTTT. This codes for CASSYSDRGYTIYF.

The chain couples TRBV27 to TRBJ1-4; maybe TRBD1 (5 bases). This CDR3 region has 13 residues. Germline CDR1 reads MNHEY; CDR2 reads SMNVEV (reference sequence). The V end was cut by 4 bases, the J end by 6 bases, with 9 bases between. CDR3 nucleotides: TGTGCCAGCAGTTCGGAAGGGGATGAAAAACTGTTTTTT. It is translated as CASSSEGDEKLFF.

This sequence joins TRBV9 and TRBJ1-3, with no clear D. Germline-derived CDR1 and CDR2 are SGDLS and YYNGEE. This CDR3 has 14 amino acids. V was trimmed by 4 bases and J by 0 bases, leaving 8 bases between them. The CDR3 protein is CASSSYSSGNTIYF. The CDR3 coding sequence is TGTGCCAGCAGCTCCTACAGCTCTGGAAACACCATATATTTT. The full variable domain, with the rest looked up from reference TRBV9 and TRBJ1-3, is DSGVTQTPKHLITATGQRVTLRCSPRSGDLSVYWYQQSLDQGLQFLIQYYNGEERAKGNILERFSAQQFPDLHSELNLSSLELGDSALYFCASSSYSSGNTIYFGEGSWLTVV.

This chain connects TRBV7-8 to TRBJ2-1; the D call may be TRBD1 or TRBD2 (5 bases each). Germline CDR1 reads SGHVS; CDR2 reads FQNEAQ. With 5 bases removed from V and 0 bases from J, the gap between germline ends came to 11 bases. The CDR3 consists of 15 residues. The CDR3 loop is CASSGAGSSYNEQFF. CDR3 nucleotide sequence: TGTGCCAGCAGCGGGGCAGGGAGCTCCTACAATGAGCAGTTCTTC.

This chain links TRBV19 with TRBJ2-1, with D tentatively TRBD2 (6 bases). The CDR3 runs 11 residues. Germline V gives CDR1 LNHDA, CDR2 SQIVND (reference sequence). V was trimmed by 1 base and J by 14 bases, leaving 9 bases between them. The CDR3 here is CASSIAGDKFF. In DNA form, the CDR3 reads TGTGCCAGTAGTATAGCGGGGGATAAGTTCTTC.

The DNA for the CDR3 is TGCGCCAGCACCGTGGGACAGTTCCAAGAGACCCAGTACTTC. This gives the protein CASTVGQFQETQYF. The chain has TRBV10-1 and TRBJ2-5; 7 nucleotides agree with TRBD1. The CDR3 length is 14 residues. Germline V gene lookup returns CDR1 WNHNN and CDR2 SYGVQD (reference sequence). V shed 7 bases, J shed 1 base, and the junction held 6 bases outside the gene matches.

This clone appeared a few times. The CDR3 nucleotides read TGTGCCAGCAGTCCCCTAGCGGGAGAGGGCTACGAGCAGTACTTC. This encodes CASSPLAGEGYEQYF. This rearrangement joins TRBV28 to TRBJ2-7, with 10 positions matching TRBD2. Germline V gene data show CDR1 as MDHEN and CDR2 as SYDVKM. CDR3 length equals 15 residues. Trimming took 5 bases from V and 3 from J; bases not matched to a gene: 7. Full variable domain (remainder filled in from reference TRBV28 and TRBJ2-7): DVKVTQSSRYLVKRTGEKVFLECVQDMDHENMFWYRQDPGLGLRLIYFSYDVKMKEKGDIPEGYSVSREKKERFSLILESASTNQTSMYLCASSPLAGEGYEQYFGPGTRLTVT.